Reported below is one T cell receptor beta chain. This CDR3 has 16 amino acids. V lost 3 bases and J lost 4, with 17 bases in between. CDR1 and CDR2 (germline): SGHTA, FQGTGA. Several immunoSEQ plates received, in even portions, the genomic DNA of each subset. Assay used: immunoSEQ multiplex PCR; TCRdb lists only in-frame clones, some missing. This sample has about 480,000 clones, with over 60% found just once. These data originate in a study of shared clonotypes between healthy human individuals. Study details: A few men and a couple of women, aged 18 to 49, were donors.

The chain employs TRBV7-3 and TRBJ2-3; perhaps TRBD2 as D (5 bases). The sequencing sample was made of PBMCs. This receptor was taken from a woman between 40 and 50 years old in good health. Some clones in this sample may be carry-over from other donors' samples. CDR3 sequence reads: CASSLERPGESDTQYF. CDR3 nucleotide sequence: TGTGCCAGCAGCTTGGAGCGGCCCGGAGAATCAGATACGCAGTATTTT. The full variable domain, in which reference TRBV7-3 and TRBJ2-3 provide the parts outside the CDR3, is GAGVSQTPSNKVTEKGKYVELRCDPISGHTALYWYRQSLGQGPEFLIYFQGTGAADDSGLPNDRFFAVRPEGSVSTLKIQRTERGDSAVYLCASSLERPGESDTQYFGPGTRLTVL.